This is a list of T cell receptor beta chains from one sample in a study of regulatory and conventional T cells in RAG deficiency. The data were produced by immunoSEQ multiplex PCR, yet TCRdb's version contains in-frame clones alone and is incomplete. The table includes approximately 8,100 clones, 65% to 85% detected once. These same records also appear under a second study, on regulatory T cells.

The sequencing input was CD8+ T cells sorted from blood. The receptor set was obtained from a human donor in good health. The CDR3 runs from the conserved cysteine through the conserved F or W. A D gene is named only where the DNA matches it firmly. Clone size appears in some rows only: once, few, many, or a class for an expanded clone.

-	TRBV5-6	-	TRBJ2-7	CASSPQTHEQYF	TGTGCCAGCAGCCCTCAGACCCACGAGCAGTACTTC
few	TRBV6-1	-	TRBJ1-2	CASSETGWNGYTF	TGTGCCAGCAGTGAAACAGGGTGGAATGGCTACACCTTC
-	TRBV7-9	-	TRBJ1-1	CASSFERTRNTEAFF	TGTGCCAGCAGCTTTGAACGGACACGGAACACTGAAGCTTTCTTT
few	TRBV7-1	-	TRBJ2-5	CASSLDWTEETQYF	TGTGCCAGCAGCTTAGACTGGACAGAAGAGACCCAGTACTTC
once	TRBV5-6	-	TRBJ2-1	CASSFGRGPFGEQFF	TGTGCCAGCAGCTTCGGGCGGGGGCCCTTCGGGGAGCAGTTCTTC
-	TRBV10-1	-	TRBJ2-1	CASSESISQYNEQFF	TGCGCCAGCAGTGAGTCGATTTCACAGTACAATGAGCAGTTCTTC
-	TRBV6-5	-	TRBJ1-1	CASSYGGTRTEAFF	TGTGCCAGCAGTTACGGGGGAACGAGAACTGAAGCTTTCTTT
once	TRBV19	-	TRBJ2-3	CASSIDLWGTDTQYF	TGTGCCAGTAGTATAGATCTGTGGGGCACAGATACGCAGTATTTT
-	TRBV30	TRBD2	TRBJ2-1	CAWRGLAGGYNEQFF	TGTGCCTGGAGGGGACTAGCGGGGGGCTACAATGAGCAGTTCTTC
-	TRBV9	-	TRBJ2-2	CAVDRAGELFF	TGTGCCGTCGACAGAGCCGGGGAGCTGTTTTTT
-	TRBV2	-	TRBJ2-7	CASSERDLYPYEQYF	TGTGCCAGCAGTGAACGGGACCTATACCCCTACGAGCAGTACTTC
once	TRBV7-2	-	TRBJ2-7	CASSFGGPGEQYF	TGTGCCAGCAGCTTCGGGGGGCCAGGCGAGCAGTACTTC
-	TRBV9	-	TRBJ2-3	CASSVSGKSTDTQYF	TGTGCCAGCAGCGTCTCGGGAAAGAGTACAGATACGCAGTATTTT
-	TRBV5-1	-	TRBJ2-5	CASSLAVGSETQYF	TGCGCCAGCAGCTTGGCGGTCGGTTCCGAGACCCAGTACTTC
medium-sized	TRBV12-5	-	TRBJ1-1	CASGGQFGDTEAFF	TGTGCTAGTGGCGGACAGTTCGGCGACACTGAAGCTTTCTTT
-	TRBV6-1	TRBD1	TRBJ1-2	CASSEAPGQGVLGYTF	TGTGCCAGCAGTGAAGCACCGGGACAGGGAGTTCTTGGCTACACCTTC
-	TRBV5-1	TRBD2	TRBJ2-1	CASSASGGYNEQFF	TGCGCCAGCAGCGCTAGCGGGGGCTACAATGAGCAGTTCTTC